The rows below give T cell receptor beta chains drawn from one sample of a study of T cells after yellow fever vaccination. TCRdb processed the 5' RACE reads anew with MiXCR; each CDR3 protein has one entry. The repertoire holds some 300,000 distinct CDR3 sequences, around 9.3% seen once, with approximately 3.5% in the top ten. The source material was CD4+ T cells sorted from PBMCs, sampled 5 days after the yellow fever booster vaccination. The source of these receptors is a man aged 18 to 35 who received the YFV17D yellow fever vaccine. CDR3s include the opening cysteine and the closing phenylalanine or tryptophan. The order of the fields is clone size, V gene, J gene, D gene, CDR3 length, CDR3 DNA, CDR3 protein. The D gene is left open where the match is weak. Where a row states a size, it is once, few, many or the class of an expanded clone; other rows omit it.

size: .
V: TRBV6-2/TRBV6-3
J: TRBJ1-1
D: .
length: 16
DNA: TGTGCCAGCACCCACCCCGACAGGACTCGGAACACTGAAGCTTTCTTT
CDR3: CASTHPDRTRNTEAFF

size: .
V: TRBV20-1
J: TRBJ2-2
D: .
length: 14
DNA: TGCAGTGCCATCGTTGGGGGCCCAACCGGGGAGCTGTTTTTT
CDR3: CSAIVGGPTGELFF

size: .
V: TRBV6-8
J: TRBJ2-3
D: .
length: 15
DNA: TGTGCCAGCAGTTACTGGGCAGGGGGCACAGATACGCAGTATTTT
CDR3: CASSYWAGGTDTQYF

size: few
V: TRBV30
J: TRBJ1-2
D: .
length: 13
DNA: TGTGCCTGTCAGGGTGCGGGCGGGTTAGGCTACACCTTC
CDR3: CACQGAGGLGYTF

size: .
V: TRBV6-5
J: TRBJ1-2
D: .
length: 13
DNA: TGTGCCAGCAGTTTGGACAGCTACTATGGCTACACCTTC
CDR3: CASSLDSYYGYTF

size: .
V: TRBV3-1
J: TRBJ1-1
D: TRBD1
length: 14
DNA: TGTGCCAGCAGCCCTTGGGACAGGCTCACTGAAGCTTTCTTT
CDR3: CASSPWDRLTEAFF

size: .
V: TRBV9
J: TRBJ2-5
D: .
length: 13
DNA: TGTGCCAGCAGCGCGTCTGGGGTAGAGACCCAGTACTTC
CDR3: CASSASGVETQYF

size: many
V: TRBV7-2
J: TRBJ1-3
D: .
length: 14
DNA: TGTGCCAGCAGCTCCCGGCAGGGCAGAAACACCATATATTTT
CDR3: CASSSRQGRNTIYF

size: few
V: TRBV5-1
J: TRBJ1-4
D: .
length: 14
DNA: TGCGCCAGCAGATCGGGGTCTGATAATGAAAAACTGTTTTTT
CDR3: CASRSGSDNEKLFF

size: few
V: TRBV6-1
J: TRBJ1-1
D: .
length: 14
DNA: TGTGCCAGCAGTGTGGGTACTGGGCACACTGAAGCTTTCTTT
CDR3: CASSVGTGHTEAFF

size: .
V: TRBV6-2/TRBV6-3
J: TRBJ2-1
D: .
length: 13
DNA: TGTGCCGTCGACCGAGGGGGTGGCAATGAGCAGTTCTTC
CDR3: CAVDRGGGNEQFF

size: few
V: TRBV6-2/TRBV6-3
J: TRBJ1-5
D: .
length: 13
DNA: TGTGCCAGCAGTTACGTGAACTATCAGCCCCAGCATTTT
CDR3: CASSYVNYQPQHF

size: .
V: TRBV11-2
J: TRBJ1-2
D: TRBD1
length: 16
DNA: TGTGCCAGCAGCAACCCGGGACAGGGGGCTCCCCAGGGCTACACCTTC
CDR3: CASSNPGQGAPQGYTF

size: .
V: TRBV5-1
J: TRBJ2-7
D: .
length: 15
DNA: TGCGCCAGCAGCTTGGCCATTGACAGATTCTACGAGCAGTACTTC
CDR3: CASSLAIDRFYEQYF

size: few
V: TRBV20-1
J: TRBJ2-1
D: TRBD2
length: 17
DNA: TGCAGTGCGACCCCCGAGGACCGGGGGGGCCGGTACAATGAGCAGTTCTTC
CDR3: CSATPEDRGGRYNEQFF

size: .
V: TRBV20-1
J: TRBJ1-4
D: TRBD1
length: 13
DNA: TGCAGTGTTCCTACAGGGGGCCGTGAAAAACTGTTTTTT
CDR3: CSVPTGGREKLFF

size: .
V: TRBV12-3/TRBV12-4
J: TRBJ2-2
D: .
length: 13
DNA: TGTGCCAGCTCGTACCAGGGGCACGGGGAGCTGTTTTTT
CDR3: CASSYQGHGELFF

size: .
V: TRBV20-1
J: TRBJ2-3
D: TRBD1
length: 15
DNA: TGCAGTGCCGCCGCCCGGGACAGGGGAAGGGATACGCAGTATTTT
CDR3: CSAAARDRGRDTQYF

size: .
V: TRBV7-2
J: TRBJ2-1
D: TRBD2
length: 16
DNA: TGTGCCAGCAGCGTACCTCGGGGGACTAGCTTCCATGAGCAGTTCTTC
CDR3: CASSVPRGTSFHEQFF

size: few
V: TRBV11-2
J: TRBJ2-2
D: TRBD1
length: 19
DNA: TGTGCCAGCAGCCGTTCCTTACCTCTGACAGGGGTATACACCGGGGAGCTGTTTTTT
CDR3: CASSRSLPLTGVYTGELFF

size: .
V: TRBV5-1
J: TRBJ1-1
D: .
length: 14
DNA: TGCGCCAGCAGCTTGACGGGGGGGAGCACTGAAGCTTTCTTT
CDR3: CASSLTGGSTEAFF

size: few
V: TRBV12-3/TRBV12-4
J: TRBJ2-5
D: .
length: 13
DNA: TGTGCCAGCAGTTGGCAAGGTTGGGAGACCCAGTACTTC
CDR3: CASSWQGWETQYF

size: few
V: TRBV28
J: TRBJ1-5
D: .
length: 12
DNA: TGTGCCACCCGGGAGAGCAATCAGCCCCAGCATTTT
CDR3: CATRESNQPQHF

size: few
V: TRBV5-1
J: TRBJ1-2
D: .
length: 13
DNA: TGCGCCAGCAGCCGAGAAGTTCCCTATGGCTACACCTTC
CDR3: CASSREVPYGYTF

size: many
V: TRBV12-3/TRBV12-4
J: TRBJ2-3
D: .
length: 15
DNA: TGTGCCCTTCGGCGGGGGACAGGCACCACAGATACGCAGTATTTT
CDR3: CALRRGTGTTDTQYF

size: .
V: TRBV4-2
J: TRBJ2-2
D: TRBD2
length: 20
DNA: TGTGCCAGCAGCCAAGATCGGGGACTAGCGGGGGCCCCGAGTACCGGGGAGCTGTTTTTT
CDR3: CASSQDRGLAGAPSTGELFF

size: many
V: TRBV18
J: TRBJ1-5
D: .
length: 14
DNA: TGTGCCAGCTCACCGAGTCAGTCCAATCAGCCCCAGCATTTT
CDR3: CASSPSQSNQPQHF

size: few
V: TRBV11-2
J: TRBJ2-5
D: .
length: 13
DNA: TGTGCCAGCAGCACAGGGTCCCGAGAGACCCAGTACTTC
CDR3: CASSTGSRETQYF